The rows below give T cell receptor beta chains drawn from one sample of a study of CXCR3-negative and CXCR3-positive naive CD8 T cells. From the 5' RACE reads, TCRdb lists one entry per CDR3 protein and no DNA. Its clone listing holds about 120,000 distinct CDR3 sequences. The material sequenced was naive CXCR3+ CD8+ T cells from blood. The receptors stem from a human donor in good health. Some clones in this sample may be carry-over from other donors' samples. Each CDR3 is given with its conserved first and last residue. Each record gives: CDR3 protein, J gene, V gene.

CDR3 protein: CASSPLRLEERTQYF
J gene: TRBJ2-5
V gene: TRBV28

CDR3 protein: CASSLGWQVYYNEQFF
J gene: TRBJ2-1
V gene: TRBV5-1

CDR3 protein: CASSTDSSENTIYF
J gene: TRBJ1-3
V gene: TRBV7-9

CDR3 protein: CASSLVGGGAYNEQFF
J gene: TRBJ2-1
V gene: TRBV7-2

CDR3 protein: CASSSTDREEGDTQYF
J gene: TRBJ2-3
V gene: TRBV11-2

CDR3 protein: CASSTRTSGKTQYF
J gene: TRBJ2-5
V gene: TRBV21-1

CDR3 protein: CASSLSPETEYF
J gene: TRBJ2-5
V gene: TRBV12-3/TRBV12-4

CDR3 protein: CARKPLARREEKLFF
J gene: TRBJ1-4
V gene: TRBV21-1

CDR3 protein: CASGLPPGTGASTEAFF
J gene: TRBJ1-1
V gene: TRBV12-5

CDR3 protein: CASSGRPGDTEAFF
J gene: TRBJ1-1
V gene: TRBV9

CDR3 protein: CSARGLSPVYEQYF
J gene: TRBJ2-7
V gene: TRBV20-1

CDR3 protein: CASSQDTGGGSPSRELFF
J gene: TRBJ2-2
V gene: TRBV4-3

CDR3 protein: CASSPFDSYNEQFF
J gene: TRBJ2-1
V gene: TRBV27

CDR3 protein: CATPMARESYEQYF
J gene: TRBJ2-7
V gene: TRBV15

CDR3 protein: CSVEGGSGPEAFF
J gene: TRBJ1-1
V gene: TRBV29-1

CDR3 protein: CASSIALAGGEDTQYF
J gene: TRBJ2-3
V gene: TRBV19

CDR3 protein: CASIPIQGRNTEAFF
J gene: TRBJ1-1
V gene: TRBV7-9

CDR3 protein: CSVEDLTSGVYNEQFF
J gene: TRBJ2-1
V gene: TRBV29-1

CDR3 protein: CASSGDRVFNQPQHF
J gene: TRBJ1-5
V gene: TRBV6-1

CDR3 protein: CASSEEVYNTGELFF
J gene: TRBJ2-2
V gene: TRBV25-1

CDR3 protein: CASSFSGNGQYF
J gene: TRBJ2-7
V gene: TRBV7-9

CDR3 protein: CASSQVMNTGELFF
J gene: TRBJ2-2
V gene: TRBV4-1

CDR3 protein: CASSFGQGASSPLHF
J gene: TRBJ1-6
V gene: TRBV5-1

CDR3 protein: CASSYDLMGEKLFF
J gene: TRBJ1-4
V gene: TRBV27

CDR3 protein: CASSPDRGHEQFF
J gene: TRBJ2-1
V gene: TRBV12-3/TRBV12-4

CDR3 protein: CAISPNRTRIYEQYF
J gene: TRBJ2-7
V gene: TRBV10-3

CDR3 protein: CASSDQAGGVTGELFF
J gene: TRBJ2-2
V gene: TRBV2

CDR3 protein: CASSLNRDRGQNSPLHF
J gene: TRBJ1-6
V gene: TRBV7-9

CDR3 protein: CASSDSSSGQSNTEAFF
J gene: TRBJ1-1
V gene: TRBV6-4

CDR3 protein: CASSQDMDRGIYGYTF
J gene: TRBJ1-2
V gene: TRBV4-3

CDR3 protein: CASSPSFSYEQYF
J gene: TRBJ2-7
V gene: TRBV27